Listed here are 23 T cell receptor beta chains from one sample, sequenced in a study of CD8 T cells in Susac syndrome. After extraction with the RNeasy kit, roughly 0.45 to 1 ug of the RNA was reverse transcribed using random hexamers. Each CDR3 protein gets one entry after TCRdb re-called the immunoSEQ multiplex PCR reads with MiXCR. Among about 80,000 distinct CDR3 sequences listed, 95% to 97% were seen once. The specimen was CD8+ T cells from PBMCs. The receptors originated from a human donor with Susac syndrome.

The rearrangement links TRBV27 to TRBJ1-1; D remains unclear. Germline V gene data show CDR1 as MNHEY and CDR2 as SMNVEV (reference sequence). V shed 5 bases and J shed 1 base, with 14 bases lying between them. The CDR3 has 15 amino acids. This CDR3 reads CASSLFPIGNTEAFF. The CDR3 nucleotides read TGTGCCAGCAGTCTATTCCCCATAGGGAACACTGAAGCTTTCTTT.

V is TRBV11-2 and J is TRBJ2-5, with 10 bases identical to TRBD2. The ends lost 5 bases at V and 0 bases at J; junction bases unmatched: 6. CDR3 length: 16 amino acids. In germline, CDR1 is SGHAT, CDR2 FQNNGV. CDR3 DNA: TGTGCCAGCAGCGAAGGGACTAGCGTGTACCAAGAGACCCAGTACTTC. Protein product: CASSEGTSVYQETQYF.

In DNA form, the CDR3 reads TGCAGCGTACTGACAGGGGGCGAGCAGTACGTC. It encodes CSVLTGGEQYV. The chain joins TRBV29-1 to TRBJ2-7; 9 bases match TRBD1. V trimming: 6 bases; J trimming: 6 bases; junction bases outside the gene matches: 3. The CDR3 is made up of 11 amino acids. Germline V gene sequence: CDR1 SQVTM, CDR2 ANQGSEA.

The rearrangement joins TRBV20-1 to TRBJ2-6; D gene uncertain. Per germline, CDR1 DFQATT and CDR2 SNEGSKA (reference sequence). The CDR3 runs to 14 residues. V shed 3 bases and J shed 0 bases, with 6 bases lying between them. The CDR3 reads CSASPPSGANVLTF. The CDR3 DNA is TGCAGTGCTAGCCCCCCCTCTGGGGCCAACGTCCTGACTTTC.

The J gene is TRBJ1-2, the V gene TRBV15; D is unclear. Germline loops: CDR1 LNHNV, CDR2 YYDKDF (reference sequence). CDR3 length equals 14 residues. The V end lost 0 bases, the J end lost 6 bases, and 11 bases lay between the germline ends. For the CDR3, the DNA is TGTGCCACCAGCAGAGACAGGACCTGGGATGGCTACACCTTC. Amino acids: CATSRDRTWDGYTF.

J is TRBJ2-2 and V is TRBV20-1, with 8 bases aligning to TRBD2. The CDR3 consists of 17 residues. The V gene's germline CDR1 is DFQATT and CDR2 SNEGSKA (reference sequence). Germline trimming cut 6 bases from V and 7 bases from J; bases unmatched to any gene: 19. The CDR3 coding sequence is TGCAGTGCCCGGCGGGGTATAGCGGGAAGGATTGGCGGGGAGCTGTTTTTT. Translated, it gives CSARRGIAGRIGGELFF.

The V and J genes are TRBV4-3 and TRBJ2-5; maybe TRBD2 (6 bases). Germline-derived CDR1 and CDR2 are LGHNA and YSLEER. The CDR3 consists of 14 residues. Trimming removed 3 bases from V and 3 bases from J, with 11 bases in between. The CDR3 loop is CASSQSVAEETQYF. The CDR3 DNA reads TGCGCCAGCAGCCAGTCGGTAGCGGAAGAGACCCAGTACTTC.

This clonotype was seen just once. This chain uses TRBV30 with TRBJ1-5; the D gene is possibly TRBD1 (5 bases). Trimming took 0 bases from V and 7 from J, leaving 22 bases between them. Germline V gene sequence: CDR1 GTSNPN, CDR2 SVGIG (reference sequence). The CDR3 contains 17 residues. The CDR3 DNA sequence: TGTGCCTGGAGTGTACCAAACTCTGGACCGAGGGACCAGCCCCAGCATTTT. Residues: CAWSVPNSGPRDQPQHF.

V is TRBV27 and J is TRBJ2-7; D might be TRBD1 (6 bases). This CDR3 contains 17 residues. V was clipped by 5 bases and J by 4 bases, with 24 bases between them. From germline, CDR1 is MNHEY and CDR2 SMNVEV (reference sequence). CDR3 DNA sequence: TGTGCCAGCAGTCCATCCACAGGGCCAACAAGAATATACGAGCAGTACGTC. Its protein is CASSPSTGPTRIYEQYV.

The chain combines TRBV27 with TRBJ1-1, with D possibly TRBD1 on 6 matching bases. V lost 10 bases and J 4 bases, leaving 19 bases between the germline ends. The CDR3 has 14 amino acids. The germline V gene encodes CDR1 MNHEY and CDR2 SMNVEV (reference sequence). CDR3 sequence reads: CATSPGRQATEAFF. The DNA of the CDR3 is TGTGCCACGTCTCCGGGACGACAGGCCACTGAAGCTTTCTTT.

This chain joins TRBV2 and TRBJ1-2, with TRBD1 matching over 7 bases. This CDR3 comprises 15 residues. Germline V lookup: CDR1 SNHLY, CDR2 FYNNEI. V lost 3 bases to trimming and J lost 5 bases; unmatched junction nucleotides: 9. CDR3 nucleotides: TGTGCCAGCAGTGATGCCAGGGGGGTACAGTATGGCTACACCTTC. Protein product: CASSDARGVQYGYTF.

The genes are TRBV30 and TRBJ2-7; the D is unclear. V lost 2 bases and J lost 1, with 18 bases in between. This CDR3 comprises 16 residues. Germline loops: CDR1 GTSNPN, CDR2 SVGIG (reference sequence). CDR3 region: CAWSIVTRYPSYEQYF. The CDR3, as DNA: TGTGCCTGGAGTATCGTGACCCGTTACCCTTCCTACGAGCAGTACTTC.

The chain recombines TRBV3-1 with TRBJ2-1; D is possibly TRBD1 (6 bases). CDR3 size: 15 residues. Trimming shortened V by 0 bases and J by 4 bases, and 10 bases separated the two germline ends. Looked up from germline, CDR1 is LGHDT and CDR2 is YNNKEL (reference sequence). The CDR3 bases are TGTGCCAGCAGCCAAGATACCGGGACATACAATGAGCAGTTCTTC. It yields the protein CASSQDTGTYNEQFF.

The count of this clonotype is one. The chain recombines TRBV9 with TRBJ2-7; D is ambiguous. Germline values: CDR1 SGDLS, CDR2 YYNGEE. V lost 2 bases, J lost 1 base, and 7 bases lay in between. The CDR3 spans 13 residues. The CDR3 protein is CASSVSSSYEQYF. The CDR3 nucleotides read TGTGCCAGCAGCGTGAGCAGTTCCTACGAGCAGTACTTC. Full variable domain (outside the CDR3, taken from reference TRBV9 and TRBJ2-7): DSGVTQTPKHLITATGQRVTLRCSPRSGDLSVYWYQQSLDQGLQFLIQYYNGEERAKGNILERFSAQQFPDLHSELNLSSLELGDSALYFCASSVSSSYEQYFGPGTRLTVT.

The chain couples TRBV2 to TRBJ2-2; tentatively, D is TRBD1 (6 bases). V gave up 4 bases and J gave up 4 bases, with 13 bases separating them. There are 15 residues in the CDR3. CDR1 is SNHLY, CDR2 FYNNEI, per germline. CDR3 DNA sequence: TGTGCCAGCAGTGGCCGGGACACCGGCACCGGGGAGCTGTTTTTT. Translating gives CASSGRDTGTGELFF.

The chain links TRBV6-5 to TRBJ1-2; D is unclear. Trimming shortened V by 6 bases and J by 4 bases, and 18 bases separated the two germline ends. The CDR3 runs 15 residues. The germline gives CDR1 MNHEY, CDR2 SVGAGI. CDR3 nucleotide sequence: TGTGCCAGCAGCCCGACCGCAACGCCCGGCTATGGCTACACCTTC. Protein product: CASSPTATPGYGYTF.

V usage is TRBV5-1 and J usage is TRBJ2-7; a possible D gene is TRBD2 (5 bases). Trimming left V 4 bases short and J 3 bases short, with 8 bases between. This CDR3 has 12 residues. Looked up from germline, CDR1 is SGHRS and CDR2 is YFSETQ. CDR3 nucleotides: TGCGCCAGCAGCCCGGAGGTCTACGAGCAGTACGTC. It codes for CASSPEVYEQYV.

V is TRBV23-1 and J is TRBJ2-1; 11 bases align to TRBD2. TRBV23-1 is filed as an ORF, its function uncertain. The CDR3 has 20 residues. V dropped 4 bases and J dropped 0; count of bases not matched to a gene: 14. CDR3 in amino acids: CASSLPGASGGPYSYNEQFF. The CDR3 DNA follows: TGCGCCAGCAGTCTCCCCGGGGCTAGCGGGGGGCCTTACTCCTACAATGAGCAGTTCTTC.

The V and J genes are TRBV7-2 and TRBJ2-4; D not certain. V lost 1 base to trimming and J lost 3 bases, with 16 bases between them. Germline lookup yields CDR1 SGHTA and CDR2 FQGNSA. The CDR3 is 17 residues long. The CDR3 nucleotides read TGTGCCAGCAGCTTAGGTGAGGATGGAACCTTCAAAAACATTCAGTACTTC. Translating gives CASSLGEDGTFKNIQYF.

This rearrangement joins TRBV7-9 to TRBJ1-1, with 10 bases fitting TRBD1. This CDR3 is 16 amino acids long. The V gene end was trimmed by 5 bases and the J gene end by 0 bases; junction bases not matched to a gene: 6. Per the germline V gene, CDR1 is SEHNR and CDR2 is FQNEAQ (reference sequence). The CDR3 sequence: CASSPRDRGLNTEAFF. As DNA, the CDR3 is TGTGCCAGCAGCCCCCGGGACAGGGGCCTGAACACTGAAGCTTTCTTT.

The chain combines TRBV6-2 or TRBV6-3 with TRBJ2-1, with 7 bases aligning to TRBD2. CDR1 and CDR2 from the germline V gene are MNHEY and SVGEGT. V lost 6 bases and J lost 5; bases outside the gene matches: 4. The CDR3 extends over 13 amino acids. CDR3 region: CASSSGTNNEQFF. The CDR3 coding sequence is TGTGCCAGCAGCTCCGGGACTAACAATGAGCAGTTCTTC.

J is TRBJ2-7 and V is TRBV11-2; unclear D gene. With 1 base removed from V and 9 bases from J, the gap between germline ends came to 10 bases. Germline CDR1 reads SGHAT; CDR2 reads FQNNGV. The CDR3 runs 12 residues. As DNA, the CDR3 is TGTGCCAGCAGCTTAGGAGGATTTGGGCAGTACGTC. Amino acids: CASSLGGFGQYV.

This sequence joins TRBV28 and TRBJ2-3, with no clear D. This CDR3 region has 15 residues. V was trimmed by 2 bases and J by 0 bases, leaving 9 bases between them. Per the germline V gene, CDR1 is MDHEN and CDR2 is SYDVKM. Written as DNA, the CDR3 is TGTGCCAGCAGTTTAAGCTTGGGGAGCACAGATACGCAGTATTTT. Translating it yields CASSLSLGSTDTQYF.